The text below deals with one TCR beta chain. This receptor's antigen is unknown. Base qualities were left out, and no much larger clone turns up one base away. TCRbeta repertoires were measured from mRNA instead of genomic DNA, an approach that captures expressed receptors. Without any cell sorting, leukocytes from the buffy coat were collected into Trizol, and RNA was extracted using the Direct-zol RNA MiniPrep Plus kit. EDTA blood tubes were spun right away at 4 degrees C to separate plasma, buffy coat and red blood cells. From cysteine to phenylalanine, the CDR3 is 14 amino acids long. The entry retains the CDR3 DNA only, 42 bases that are in frame from base 1. Via the germline V gene, CDR1 is SNHLY and CDR2 FYNNEI. Trimming at the junction amounts to 3 bases on V and 4 bases on J, and the germline ends lie 12 bases apart. The library was built by means of PCR. The reads were generated on an Illumina MiSeq. SMARTScribe reverse transcriptase and a 5' template-switch oligo, by which a universal priming site was added, were used for cDNA synthesis. The template-switch oligo carried a 12-nucleotide random unique molecular identifier (UMI) that tagged each cDNA molecule. During reverse transcription, chain-specific reverse primers targeted TCRbeta transcripts. Uracil DNA glycosylase treatment removed residual template-switch adapters, and cDNA was purified with a Qiagen MinElute kit. The first PCR used KAPA HiFi HotStart ReadyMix for about 23 cycles, split across four 50 ul reactions with step-out primers. First-round PCR products were gel-purified before further amplification. Illumina Nextera adapters were added in a second 8-cycle PCR, after which libraries were purified and pooled. The UMI barcode for each TCRbeta molecule was captured by a 50-nucleotide 5' read. The authors processed their data as follows. Using the MIGEC toolkit, reads were grouped by UMI into consensus reads. PEAR was used to merge forward and reverse consensus reads, producing the final reads. Identical UMI-sequence pairs shared across libraries were treated as cross-sample contamination and removed by a custom decontamination script. MIGMAP, a wrapper around IgBLAST, was used to carry out V(D)J assignment and CDR3 extraction. TCR clonotypes were defined by identical V gene, J gene and CDR3 amino acid sequence, and CDR1 and CDR2 were left unsequenced. TCRdb reanalyzed the raw reads on its own, using fastp at Q25 for trimming and MiXCR for clone calling, and kept in-frame beta chains. Under each unique CDR3 protein, matching rows form one entry showing the most common genes and DNA. These V and J calls rely on TCRdb rather than the paper's analysis. The sample table contains roughly 1,400 distinct CDR3 sequences; only one count was recorded for roughly two thirds of them. The ten largest clones capture approximately 35% of the sample.

The entry originates in a study of robustness of blood B and T cell sequencing (dated by TCRdb to the late 2010s). Broadly, across the study: The goal of the study was to figure out the amount of peripheral blood required to reliably characterize the TCRbeta and IgG repertoires of an individual. Two replicate TCRbeta cDNA libraries were prepared from one shared RNA pool from a single 10 ml draw, serving as technical replicates. TCRbeta and IgG repertoires were quantified in each of the roughly nine independently drawn blood samples.

The paper as a whole reports these results and caveats: Every single 10 ml sample contained the 1,000 most abundant TCRbeta clonotypes from the pooled draws. Overlap of rare TCRbeta clonotypes did not improve with pooling tubes, implying much larger blood volumes would be needed to capture them. The TCRbeta rarefaction curves did not fully level off, which suggests under-sequencing or many low-abundance clonotypes. Evidence of cross-contamination, likely caused by batch processing, was seen in one pair of TCRbeta libraries, and the UMI-sequence pairs shared between the two libraries were removed. Across technical replicate libraries, about 95% of the top 10,000 TCRbeta clonotypes in one library were also found in the other. When 3 or 4 tubes (about 30-45 ml blood) were combined, saturation was approached in coverage of the top 10,000 TCRbeta clonotypes. Immediate fractionation was required for EDTA tubes, so the use of EDTA tubes in multi-site collections was limited.

The clonotype was recovered from a human donor in good health. The receptor chain draws on TRBV2 and TRBJ1-1; possibly the D gene is TRBD1, per 5 matching bases. The material sequenced was peripheral blood. The CDR3 is CASSDRGVGTEAFF. The nucleotide sequence reads TGTGCCAGCAGTGATCGGGGCGTCGGCACTGAAGCTTTCTTT. Reference TRBV2 and TRBJ1-1 proteins supply the regions before and after the CDR3; the full variable domain is: EPEVTQTPSHQVTQMGQEVILRCVPISNHLYFYWYRQILGQKVEFLVSFYNNEISEKSEIFDDQFSVERPDGSNFTLKIRSTKLEDSAMYFCASSDRGVGTEAFFGQGTRLTVV.